The source of this TCR beta chain is a study of blood T cells in healthy people across ages. Study-wide findings and caveats: Donors of long life had a larger count of naive CD4+ cells and greater diversity than aged donors.

Isolation recovered at least 6 million PBMCs from every sample. This clonotype has only a few counts. Its target is unknown. Germline V CDR1 and CDR2: LGHNA, YSLEER. The CDR3 spans 13 residues. V lost 1 base, J lost 5 bases, and 9 bases lay in between. A J-beta primer mix and a sample-barcoded 5' primer were used in a second PCR of roughly 7 to 12 cycles. TCRdb fed the 5' RACE reads into MiXCR, producing one record per CDR3 protein. This sample has some 880,000 distinct CDR3 sequences; approximately 35% occur once, and the top ten carry around 13%. The clonotype comes from a man between 18 and 29 years old in good health. The chain is built from TRBV4-3 and TRBJ2-7; TRBD1 might be the D (6 bases). Sample: blood. CDR3 nucleotides: TGCGCCAGCAGCCAAGCAGGGGAACACGAGCAGTACTTC. Its protein is CASSQAGEHEQYF.